Below, 25 T cell receptor beta chains from the same sample are listed, as sequenced in a study of radiotherapy plus CTLA-4 blockade in lung cancer. Clones were sequenced by immunoSEQ multiplex PCR, and TCRdb holds only the in-frame ones, with some missing. The table lists 50,000 or so clones, around 85% of them singletons. The source was peripheral blood, collected from a patient treated with radiotherapy plus ipilimumab. The receptors were sampled from a human donor with non-small cell lung cancer who had a partial response to radiotherapy plus ipilimumab.

This clone was recorded a few times. The rearrangement links TRBV7-3 to TRBJ2-1; a possible D gene is TRBD1 (5 bases). Trimming removed 6 bases from V and 7 bases from J, with 13 bases in between. The CDR3 covers 13 residues. The germline V gene encodes CDR1 SGHTA and CDR2 FQGTGA. CDR3 nucleotides: TGTGCCAGCAGGGCAGGACATCAAAATGAGCAGTTCTTC. Protein sequence: CASRAGHQNEQFF. Variable domain in full (rest from reference TRBV7-3 and TRBJ2-1): GAGVSQTPSNKVTEKGKYVELRCDPISGHTALYWYRQSLGQGPEFLIYFQGTGAADDSGLPNDRFFAVRPEGSVSTLKIQRTERGDSAVYLCASRAGHQNEQFFGPGTRLTVL.

This clone was picked up one time. The chain employs TRBV19 and TRBJ2-1; 9 bases map to TRBD2. This CDR3 spans 13 amino acids. Trimming cost V 1 base and J 15 bases; bases outside gene matches: 7. Germline CDR1 is LNHDA and CDR2 is SQIVND (reference sequence). The CDR3 DNA reads TGTGCCAGTAGTATAGGAGGCGGGGGGGGTTCGTTCTTC. Translated: CASSIGGGGGSFF. The full variable domain, in which reference TRBV19 and TRBJ2-1 provide the parts outside the CDR3, is DGGITQSPKYLFRKEGQNVTLSCEQNLNHDAMYWYRQDPGQGLRLIYYSQIVNDFQKGDIAEGYSVSREKKESFPLTVTSAQKNPTAFYLCASSIGGGGGSFFGPGTRLTVL.

The genes are TRBV5-5 and TRBJ1-5, with TRBD1 identical over 8 bases. The trim removed 9 bases at V and 7 bases at J, leaving 12 bases unmatched. CDR3 length: 14 amino acids. The germline V gene has CDR1 SGHKS and CDR2 YYEKEE (reference sequence). The CDR3 sequence is CAIRNGQGEQPQHF. The DNA of the CDR3 is TGTGCCATCAGAAACGGACAGGGCGAACAGCCCCAGCATTTT.

The J gene is TRBJ2-1, the V gene TRBV6-5, with a tentative D call TRBD1 (6 bases). Trimming pared 7 bases from V and 8 bases from J, leaving 9 bases between. The CDR3 consists of 11 residues. CDR1 is MNHEY and CDR2 is SVGAGI in the germline V gene. CDR3 sequence: CASTTGYEQFF. Here the CDR3 DNA reads TGTGCCAGCACTACAGGGTATGAGCAGTTCTTC.

This chain connects TRBV5-1 to TRBJ2-5, with a weak D call TRBD1 (6 bases). Germline CDR1 SGHRS, CDR2 YFSETQ. CDR3 length: 14 residues. V dropped 5 bases and J dropped 5 bases, with 16 bases sitting between them. Here the CDR3 DNA reads TGCGCCAGCAGTAACGGGAATCAGGGGGAGACCCAGTACTTC. This translates into CASSNGNQGETQYF. Supplemented by reference TRBV5-1 and TRBJ2-5, the full variable domain reads KAGVTQTPRYLIKTRGQQVTLSCSPISGHRSVSWYQQTPGQGLQFLFEYFSETQRNKGNFPGRFSGRQFSNSRSEMNVSTLELGDSALYLCASSNGNQGETQYFGPGTRLLVL.

The chain uses TRBV27 and TRBJ2-7, with TRBD2 as a possible D gene (5 bases). Germline CDR1 reads MNHEY; CDR2 reads SMNVEV (reference sequence). The V and J ends lost 7 bases and 4 bases respectively, with 14 bases between them. The CDR3 is 13 residues long. CDR3 sequence reads: CASISSLGYEQYF. For the CDR3, the DNA is TGTGCCAGCATCAGCTCACTAGGGTACGAGCAGTACTTC.

In its sample, this clone was seen a few times. This sequence joins TRBV29-1 and TRBJ1-1; 9 nucleotides agree with TRBD1. Germline loops: CDR1 SQVTM, CDR2 ANQGSEA. CDR3 length: 13 amino acids. Unmatched junction bases numbered 6, after V lost 0 bases and J lost 10 bases. Written as DNA, the CDR3 is TGCAGCGTTGAAGATACAGGGGGCCGGGGAGCTTTCTTT. This gives the protein CSVEDTGGRGAFF.

This clone has a handful of counts. CDR3 region: CASSLGSGGLETQYF. CDR3 DNA sequence: TGTGCCAGCAGCTTAGGGTCAGGGGGTCTGGAGACCCAGTACTTC. This chain connects TRBV7-8 to TRBJ2-5, with 7 bases that match TRBD1. The CDR3 runs to 15 residues. The germline gives CDR1 SGHVS, CDR2 FQNEAQ. The V segment lost 1 base and the J segment 5 bases; nucleotides outside the gene matches: 7.

The chain couples TRBV5-1 to TRBJ1-1, with D possibly being TRBD1 (6 bases). This CDR3 comprises 15 residues. The germline gives CDR1 SGHRS, CDR2 YFSETQ. Trimming took off 3 bases at V and 4 bases at J, with 16 bases between the two ends. The CDR3: CASSSTAPRGTEAFF. The CDR3 DNA follows: TGCGCCAGCAGCTCGACAGCTCCCAGGGGCACTGAAGCTTTCTTT.

This chain joins TRBV7-9 and TRBJ1-2; TRBD1 aligns across 11 bases. This CDR3 is built from 16 residues. Germline values: CDR1 SEHNR, CDR2 FQNEAQ (reference sequence). J gave up 7 bases and V 2 bases, and 9 bases lay outside the gene matches. This CDR3 is CASSLRGTGGSSGYTF. CDR3 DNA: TGTGCCAGCAGCTTACGCGGGACAGGGGGATCGTCTGGCTACACCTTC.

This chain uses TRBV5-6 with TRBJ1-1; no firm D call. The V and J ends lost 2 bases and 11 bases respectively, with 10 bases between them. Germline CDR1 reads SGHDT; CDR2 reads YYEEEE. The CDR3 loop spans 11 amino acids. For the CDR3, the DNA is TGTGCCAGCAGCTTTAGGGAGGTGGCTTTCTTT. Translating gives CASSFREVAFF.

The genes are TRBV7-3 and TRBJ1-2; possibly TRBD1 for D (6 bases). Germline V lookup: CDR1 SGHTA, CDR2 FQGTGA. The CDR3 loop spans 15 amino acids. The V and J ends lost 0 bases and 4 bases respectively, with 12 bases between them. CDR3 nucleotide sequence: TGTGCCAGCAGCTTAACTCGGGGGGGGGCCTATGGCTACACCTTC. It codes for CASSLTRGGAYGYTF.

In DNA, the CDR3 is TGTGCCAGCAGCTTGGATGACAGTATCAATCAGCCCCAGCATTTT. This translates into CASSLDDSINQPQHF. The chain recombines TRBV7-8 with TRBJ1-5; perhaps TRBD1 as D (5 bases). The CDR3 has 15 residues. The germline gives CDR1 SGHVS, CDR2 FQNEAQ. V was cut by 3 bases and J by 3 bases, with 12 bases left in between.

The chain uses TRBV5-1 and TRBJ1-3; the D gene is possibly TRBD1 (6 bases). V was pared by 1 base and J by 0 bases, with 8 bases between. CDR1 and CDR2 from the germline V gene are SGHRS and YFSETQ. The CDR3 totals 15 residues. The CDR3 is CASSLPTGSGNTIYF. The CDR3, as DNA: TGCGCCAGCAGCTTGCCGACAGGCTCTGGAAACACCATATATTTT.

This clone has a handful of counts. V usage is TRBV1 and J usage is TRBJ2-3; the table's D gene call, TRBD2, was not cross checked with the DNA. TRBV1 is classified as a pseudogene. The CDR3 contains 15 residues. The CDR3 region is CTSSLAGAFTDTQYF. CDR3 nucleotides: TGCACCAGCAGCCTAGCGGGGGCATTCACAGATACGCAGTATTTT.

V usage is TRBV7-6 and J usage is TRBJ2-1; D gene uncertain. Germline CDR1 SGHVS, CDR2 FNYEAQ. The CDR3 extends over 14 amino acids. V was pared by 1 base and J by 5 bases, with 9 bases between. CDR3 DNA: TGTGCCAGCAGCTTAGGTAATCAGAACAATGAGCAGTTCTTC. Its protein product is CASSLGNQNNEQFF.

The V call is TRBV9, the J call TRBJ1-2; D is possibly TRBD1 (5 bases). The CDR3 is 13 amino acids. The germline gives CDR1 SGDLS, CDR2 YYNGEE. V was trimmed by 3 bases and J by 7 bases, leaving 13 bases between them. This chain's CDR3 is CASSDGGGVGYTF. The DNA for the CDR3 is TGTGCCAGCAGCGACGGGGGAGGGGTTGGCTACACCTTC.

The CDR3 sequence is CASSEAQRSEAFF. The CDR3 nucleotides read TGTGCCAGCAGTGAAGCGCAGAGGTCCGAAGCTTTCTTT. The chain is built from TRBV6-1 and TRBJ1-1; D remains ambiguous. Per the germline V gene, CDR1 is MNHNS and CDR2 is SASEGT. The ends were cut back, 0 bases at V and 8 bases at J, with 10 bases in the middle. The CDR3 totals 13 residues.

This chain uses TRBV29-1 with TRBJ1-2; TRBD1 aligns across 8 bases. The trim removed 5 bases at V and 5 bases at J, leaving 7 bases unmatched. The CDR3 loop spans 13 amino acids. The germline V gene encodes CDR1 SQVTM and CDR2 ANQGSEA. CDR3 in amino acids: CSVPWTGKYGYTF. The CDR3 DNA reads TGCAGCGTTCCTTGGACAGGGAAATATGGCTACACCTTC. The full variable domain, its missing parts supplied by reference TRBV29-1 and TRBJ1-2, is SAVISQKPSRDICQRGTSLTIQCQVDSQVTMMFWYRQQPGQSLTLIATANQGSEATYESGFVIDKFPISRPNLTFSTLTVSNMSPEDSSIYLCSVPWTGKYGYTFGSGTRLTVV.

With regard to this clone: At one boundary the junction diverges from the germline segment, which might be a read error. J is TRBJ2-5 and V is TRBV28, with 11 nucleotides matching TRBD2. CDR1 and CDR2 from the germline V gene are MDHEN and SYDVKM. CDR3 size: 17 residues. CDR3 nucleotides: TGTGTCAGCAGTTTAGGGGGGCTAGCGGGGGGACAAGAGACCCAGTACTTC. Translating gives CVSSLGGLAGGQETQYF. Full variable domain (outside the CDR3, taken from reference TRBV28 and TRBJ2-5): DVKVTQSSRYLVKRTGEKVFLECVQDMDHENMFWYRQDPGLGLRLIYFSYDVKMKEKGDIPEGYSVSREKKERFSLILESASTNQTSMYLCVSSLGGLAGGQETQYFGPGTRLLVL.

The chain joins TRBV28 to TRBJ2-7; weak D call: TRBD1 (6 bases). The CDR3 is made up of 16 amino acids. V lost 4 bases, J lost 4 bases, and 20 bases lay in between. Germline-derived CDR1 and CDR2 are MDHEN and SYDVKM. CDR3 residues: CASSSGAAGARYEQYF. The CDR3 coding sequence is TGTGCCAGCAGTTCAGGGGCGGCAGGGGCTCGGTACGAGCAGTACTTC.

The chain carries TRBV4-1 and TRBJ2-7, with 7 bases aligning to TRBD1. CDR3 length: 13 residues. With 6 bases clipped from V and 5 bases from J, the junction kept 7 bases outside the gene matches. Germline V lookup: CDR1 MGHRA, CDR2 YSYEKL. CDR3 DNA sequence: TGCGCCAGCAGTCCGGGACAGAGCGACGAGCAGTACTTC. Amino acids: CASSPGQSDEQYF.

V and J are TRBV10-3 and TRBJ2-5; 12 bases are shared with TRBD2. Germline CDR1 is ENHRY and CDR2 is SYGVKD. The CDR3 contains 13 residues. V shed 8 bases, J shed 4 bases, and the junction held 2 bases outside the gene matches. CDR3 DNA: TGTGCCATCTCGACTAGCGGGGGAGAGACCCAGTACTTC. It translates to CAISTSGGETQYF.

This clone occurred a few times. V and J are TRBV9 and TRBJ2-1; 10 bases map to TRBD2. The length of the CDR3 is 15 residues. CDR1 and CDR2 from the germline V gene are SGDLS and YYNGEE. J was trimmed by 4 bases and V by 2 bases; bases with no gene match: 3. This CDR3 is CASSVSGGLYNEQFF. DNA of the CDR3: TGTGCCAGCAGCGTTAGCGGGGGGTTATACAATGAGCAGTTCTTC.

This chain connects TRBV2 to TRBJ1-1; 8 bases line up with TRBD1. Germline CDR1 is SNHLY and CDR2 is FYNNEI. This CDR3 is 13 amino acids long. V was clipped by 7 bases and J by 6 bases; unmatched bases: 7. The CDR3 region is CASIDRGEAEAFF. CDR3 nucleotide sequence: TGTGCCAGCATCGACAGGGGTGAGGCTGAAGCTTTCTTT.